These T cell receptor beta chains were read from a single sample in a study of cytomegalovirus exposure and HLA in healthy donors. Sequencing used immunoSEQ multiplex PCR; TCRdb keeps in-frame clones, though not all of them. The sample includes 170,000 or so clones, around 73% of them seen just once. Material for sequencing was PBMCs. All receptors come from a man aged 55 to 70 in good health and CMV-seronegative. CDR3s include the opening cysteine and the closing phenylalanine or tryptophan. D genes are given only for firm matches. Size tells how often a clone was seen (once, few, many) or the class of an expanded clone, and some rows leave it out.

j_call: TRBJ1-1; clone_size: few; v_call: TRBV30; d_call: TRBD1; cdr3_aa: CAWSGQGYTEAFF; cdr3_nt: TGTGCCTGGAGTGGACAGGGATACACTGAAGCTTTCTTT
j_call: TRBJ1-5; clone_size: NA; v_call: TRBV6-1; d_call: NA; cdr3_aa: CASSEAGAGRQPQHF; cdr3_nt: TGTGCCAGCAGTGAAGCTGGGGCAGGGAGGCAGCCCCAGCATTTT
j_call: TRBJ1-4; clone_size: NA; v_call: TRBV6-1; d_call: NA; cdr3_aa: CASSDGIPNEKLFF; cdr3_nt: TGTGCCAGCAGTGACGGGATCCCTAATGAAAAACTGTTTTTT
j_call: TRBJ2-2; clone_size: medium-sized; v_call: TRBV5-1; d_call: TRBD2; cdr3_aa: CASSLIGLAANTGELFF; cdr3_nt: TGCGCCAGCAGCTTGATAGGACTAGCGGCGAACACCGGGGAGCTGTTTTTT
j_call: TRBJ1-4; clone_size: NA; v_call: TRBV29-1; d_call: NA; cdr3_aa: CSVGRSPNEKLFF; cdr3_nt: TGCAGCGTTGGTCGAAGCCCGAATGAAAAACTGTTTTTT
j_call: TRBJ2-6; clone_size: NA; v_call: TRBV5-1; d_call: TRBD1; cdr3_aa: CASSVTGTGANVLTF; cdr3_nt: TGCGCCAGCAGCGTGACAGGGACTGGGGCCAACGTCCTGACTTTC
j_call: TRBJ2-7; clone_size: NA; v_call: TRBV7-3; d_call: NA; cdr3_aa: CASSLTFDTGTYEQYF; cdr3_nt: TGTGCCAGCAGCTTAACGTTTGATACAGGGACCTACGAGCAGTACTTC
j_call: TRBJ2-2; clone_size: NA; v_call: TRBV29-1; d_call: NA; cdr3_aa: CSVRNTGELFF; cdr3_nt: TGCAGCGTTCGGAACACCGGGGAGCTGTTTTTT
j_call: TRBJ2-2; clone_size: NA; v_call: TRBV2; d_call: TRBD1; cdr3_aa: CAARTGGVNTGELFF; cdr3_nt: TGTGCCGCCAGGACAGGGGGAGTGAACACCGGGGAGCTGTTTTTT
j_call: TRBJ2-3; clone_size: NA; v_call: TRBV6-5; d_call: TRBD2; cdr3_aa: CASGLAGGTDTQYF; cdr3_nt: TGTGCAAGCGGGCTAGCGGGGGGGACAGATACGCAGTATTTT
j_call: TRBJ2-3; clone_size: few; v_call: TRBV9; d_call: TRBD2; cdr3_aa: CASSVDPGLVSTQYF; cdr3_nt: TGTGCCAGCAGCGTTGATCCGGGACTAGTAAGCACGCAGTATTTT
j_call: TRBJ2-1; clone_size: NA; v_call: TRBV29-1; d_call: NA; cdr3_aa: CSVGVASVYNEQFF; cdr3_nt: TGCAGCGTTGGGGTAGCGTCGGTTTACAATGAGCAGTTCTTC
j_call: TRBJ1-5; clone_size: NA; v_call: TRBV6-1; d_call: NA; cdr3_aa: CASSEGLLHSNQPQHF; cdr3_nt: TGTGCCAGCAGTGAGGGACTTCTCCATAGCAATCAGCCCCAGCATTTT
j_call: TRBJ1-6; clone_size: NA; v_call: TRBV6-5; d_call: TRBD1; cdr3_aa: CASSRRGQGNSPLHF; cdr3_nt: TGTGCCAGCAGTCGTCGGGGACAGGGAAACTCACCCCTCCACTTT
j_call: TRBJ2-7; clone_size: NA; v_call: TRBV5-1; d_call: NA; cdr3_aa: CASSLGAGASEQYF; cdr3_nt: TGCGCCAGCAGCTTGGGGGCGGGGGCCAGCGAGCAGTACTTC
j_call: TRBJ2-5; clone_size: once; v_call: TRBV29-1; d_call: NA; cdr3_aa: CSVVRGGETQYF; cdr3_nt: TGCAGCGTTGTTCGTGGAGGAGAGACCCAGTACTTC
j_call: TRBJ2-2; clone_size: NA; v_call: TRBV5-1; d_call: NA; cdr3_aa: CASSLAPGVNTGELFF; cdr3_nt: TGCGCCAGCAGCTTGGCCCCAGGGGTCAACACCGGGGAGCTGTTTTTT
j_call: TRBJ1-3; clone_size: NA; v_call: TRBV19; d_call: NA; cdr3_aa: CASETGGEAGNTIYF; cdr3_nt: TGTGCCAGTGAAACTGGGGGCGAGGCTGGAAACACCATATATTTT
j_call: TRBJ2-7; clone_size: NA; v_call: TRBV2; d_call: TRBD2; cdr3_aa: CASSGLAGGHEQYF; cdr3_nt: TGTGCCAGCAGTGGGCTAGCGGGAGGTCACGAGCAGTACTTC
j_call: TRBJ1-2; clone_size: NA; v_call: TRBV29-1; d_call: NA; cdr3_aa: CSVGNGGNYGYTF; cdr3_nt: TGCAGCGTTGGAAATGGAGGGAACTATGGCTACACCTTC
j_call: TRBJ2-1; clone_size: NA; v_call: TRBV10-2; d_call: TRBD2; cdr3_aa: CASSGGSYNEQFF; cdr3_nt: TGCGCCAGCTCGGGGGGGTCCTACAATGAGCAGTTCTTC
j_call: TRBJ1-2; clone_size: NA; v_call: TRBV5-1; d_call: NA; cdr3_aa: CASSLDPVPNYGYPF; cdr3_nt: TGCGCCAGCAGCTTGGATCCAGTACCAAACTATGGCTACCCCTTC
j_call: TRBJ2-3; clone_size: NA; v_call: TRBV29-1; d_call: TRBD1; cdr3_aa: CSVETGKLADTQYF; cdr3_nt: TGCAGCGTTGAGACAGGGAAGTTGGCAGATACGCAGTATTTT
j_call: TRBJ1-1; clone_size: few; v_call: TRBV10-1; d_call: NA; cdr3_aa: CASSVNRMNTEAFF; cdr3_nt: TGCGCCAGCAGTGTGAACAGAATGAACACTGAAGCTTTCTTT
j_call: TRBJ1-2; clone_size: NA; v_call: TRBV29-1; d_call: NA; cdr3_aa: CSVEDPAGEGYTF; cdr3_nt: TGCAGCGTTGAAGATCCGGCAGGGGAAGGCTACACCTTC
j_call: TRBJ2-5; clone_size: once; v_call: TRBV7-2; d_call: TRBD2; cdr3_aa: CASSSLTSGTQYF; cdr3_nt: TGTGCCAGCAGCTCGCTGACTAGCGGGACCCAGTACTTC
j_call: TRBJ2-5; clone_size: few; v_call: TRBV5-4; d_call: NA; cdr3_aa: CASSRNSAETQYF; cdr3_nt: TGTGCCAGCAGCCGCAATAGTGCGGAGACCCAGTACTTC
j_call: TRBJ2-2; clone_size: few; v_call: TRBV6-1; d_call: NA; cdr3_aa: CASSARGGNTGELFF; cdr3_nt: TGTGCCAGCAGTGCCCGGGGAGGAAACACCGGGGAGCTGTTTTTT
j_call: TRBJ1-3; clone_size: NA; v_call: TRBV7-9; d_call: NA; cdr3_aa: CASSPSSGNTIYF; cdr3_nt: TGTGCCAGCAGCCCTAGCTCTGGAAACACCATATATTTT
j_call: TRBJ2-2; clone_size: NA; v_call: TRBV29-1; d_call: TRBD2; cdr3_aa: CSVGGTSGISGELFF; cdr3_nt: TGCAGCGTTGGAGGGACTAGCGGGATATCCGGGGAGCTGTTTTTT